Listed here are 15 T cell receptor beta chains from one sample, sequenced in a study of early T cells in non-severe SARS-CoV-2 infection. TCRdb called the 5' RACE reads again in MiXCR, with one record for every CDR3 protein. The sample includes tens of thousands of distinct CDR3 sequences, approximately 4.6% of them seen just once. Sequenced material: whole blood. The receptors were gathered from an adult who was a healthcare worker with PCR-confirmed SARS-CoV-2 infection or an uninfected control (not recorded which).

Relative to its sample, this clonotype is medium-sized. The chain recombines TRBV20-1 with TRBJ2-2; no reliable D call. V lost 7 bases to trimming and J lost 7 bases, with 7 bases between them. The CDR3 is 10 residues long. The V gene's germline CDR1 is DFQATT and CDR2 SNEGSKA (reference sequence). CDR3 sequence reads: CSVRRGELFF. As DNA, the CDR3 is TGCAGTGTCCGTCGCGGGGAGCTGTTTTTT.

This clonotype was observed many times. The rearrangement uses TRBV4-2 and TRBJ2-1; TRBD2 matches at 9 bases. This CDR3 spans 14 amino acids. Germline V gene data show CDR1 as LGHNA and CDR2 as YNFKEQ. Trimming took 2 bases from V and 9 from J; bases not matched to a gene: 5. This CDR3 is CASSQSGGRGEQFF. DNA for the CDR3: TGTGCCAGCAGCCAAAGCGGGGGGAGGGGTGAGCAGTTCTTC.

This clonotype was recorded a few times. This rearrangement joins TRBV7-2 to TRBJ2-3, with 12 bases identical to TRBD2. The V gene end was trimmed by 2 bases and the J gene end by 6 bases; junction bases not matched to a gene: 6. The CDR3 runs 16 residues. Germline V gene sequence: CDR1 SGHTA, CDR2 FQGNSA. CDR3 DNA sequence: TGTGCCAGCAGCTTATCTCTAGCGGGAGGGCATGATACGCAGTATTTT. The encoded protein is CASSLSLAGGHDTQYF.

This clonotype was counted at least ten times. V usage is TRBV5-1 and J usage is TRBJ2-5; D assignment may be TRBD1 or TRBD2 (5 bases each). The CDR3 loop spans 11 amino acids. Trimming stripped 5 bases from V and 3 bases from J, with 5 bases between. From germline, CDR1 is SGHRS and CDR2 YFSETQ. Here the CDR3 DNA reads TGCGCCAGCAGGGGGGAAGAGACCCAGTACTTC. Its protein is CASRGEETQYF.

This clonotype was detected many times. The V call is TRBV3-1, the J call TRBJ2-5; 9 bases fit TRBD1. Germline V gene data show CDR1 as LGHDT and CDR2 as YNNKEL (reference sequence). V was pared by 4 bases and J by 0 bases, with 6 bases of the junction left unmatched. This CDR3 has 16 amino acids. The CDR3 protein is CASSRWTGVNQETQYF. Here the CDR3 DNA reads TGTGCCAGCAGCCGCTGGACAGGGGTTAACCAAGAGACCCAGTACTTC.

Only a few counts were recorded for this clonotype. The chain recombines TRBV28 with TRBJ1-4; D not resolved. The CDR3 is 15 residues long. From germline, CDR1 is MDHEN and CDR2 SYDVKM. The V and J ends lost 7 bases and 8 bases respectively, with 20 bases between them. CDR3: CASTEASGKGEKLFF. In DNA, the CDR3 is TGTGCCAGCACTGAGGCGTCGGGGAAGGGCGAAAAACTGTTTTTT.

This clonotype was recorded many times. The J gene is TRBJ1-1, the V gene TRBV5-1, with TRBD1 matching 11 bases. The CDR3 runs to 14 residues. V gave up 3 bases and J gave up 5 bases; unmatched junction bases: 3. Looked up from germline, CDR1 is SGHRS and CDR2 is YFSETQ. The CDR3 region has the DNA TGCGCCAGCAGCTCGGACAGGGGGCAGACTGAAGCTTTCTTT. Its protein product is CASSSDRGQTEAFF.

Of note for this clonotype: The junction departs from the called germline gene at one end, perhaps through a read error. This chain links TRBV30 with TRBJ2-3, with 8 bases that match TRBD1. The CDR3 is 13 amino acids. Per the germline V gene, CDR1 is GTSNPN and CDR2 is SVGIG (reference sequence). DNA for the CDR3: TGTGCCTGGAACAGGGGGATCGCAGATACACAGTATTTT. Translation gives CAWNRGIADTQYF.

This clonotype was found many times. CDR3 coding DNA: TGCAGCGTTGTGGGGCGTGGGACCTCCTACGAGCAGTACTTC. Its translation is CSVVGRGTSYEQYF. The J gene is TRBJ2-7, the V gene TRBV29-1, with D perhaps given as TRBD1 or TRBD2 (5 bases each). The CDR3 has 14 amino acids. Germline V CDR1 and CDR2: SQVTM, ANQGSEA. Trimming cost V 4 bases and J 0 bases, with 13 bases left between them.

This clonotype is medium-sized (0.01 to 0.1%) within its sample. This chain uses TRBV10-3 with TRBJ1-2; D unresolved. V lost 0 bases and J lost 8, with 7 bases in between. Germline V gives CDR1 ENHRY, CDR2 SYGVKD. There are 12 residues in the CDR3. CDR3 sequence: CAISESTGGYTF. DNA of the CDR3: TGTGCCATCAGTGAGTCGACCGGCGGCTACACCTTC.

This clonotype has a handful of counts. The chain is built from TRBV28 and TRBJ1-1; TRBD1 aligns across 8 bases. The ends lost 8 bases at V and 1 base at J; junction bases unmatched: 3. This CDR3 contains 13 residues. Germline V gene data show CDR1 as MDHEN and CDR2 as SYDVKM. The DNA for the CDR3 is TGTGCCAGCCTGCAGGGGGCGAACACTGAAGCTTTCTTT. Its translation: CASLQGANTEAFF.

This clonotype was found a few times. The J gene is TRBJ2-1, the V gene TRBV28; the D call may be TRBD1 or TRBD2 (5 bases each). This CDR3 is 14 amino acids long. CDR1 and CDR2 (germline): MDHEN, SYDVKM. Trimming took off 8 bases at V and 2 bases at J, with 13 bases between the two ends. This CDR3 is CASSKGRAYNEQFF. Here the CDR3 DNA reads TGTGCCAGCTCAAAGGGACGGGCCTACAATGAGCAGTTCTTC.

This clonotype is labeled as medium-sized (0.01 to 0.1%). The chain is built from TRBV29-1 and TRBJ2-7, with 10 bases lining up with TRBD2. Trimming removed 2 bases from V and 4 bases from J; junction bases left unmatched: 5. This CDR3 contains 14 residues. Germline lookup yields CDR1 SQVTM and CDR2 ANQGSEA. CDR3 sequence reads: CSVETQREGYEQYF. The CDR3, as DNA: TGCAGCGTTGAAACCCAGCGGGAGGGATACGAGCAGTACTTC.

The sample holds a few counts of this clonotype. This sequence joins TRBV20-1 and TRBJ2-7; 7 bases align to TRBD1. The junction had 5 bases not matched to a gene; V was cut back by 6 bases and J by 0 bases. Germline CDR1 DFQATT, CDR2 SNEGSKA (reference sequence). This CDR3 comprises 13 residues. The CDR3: CSARRDSSYEQYF. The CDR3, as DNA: TGCAGTGCACGCCGGGACAGCTCCTACGAGCAGTACTTC.

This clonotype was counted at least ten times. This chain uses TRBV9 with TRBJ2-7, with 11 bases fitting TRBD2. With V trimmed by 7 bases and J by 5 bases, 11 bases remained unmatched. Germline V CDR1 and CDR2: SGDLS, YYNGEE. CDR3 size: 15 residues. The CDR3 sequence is CASAPRGTSGDEQYF. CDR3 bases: TGTGCCAGCGCCCCGAGGGGGACTAGCGGCGACGAGCAGTACTTC.